This T cell receptor (beta chain) appears in the sequencing data of a study of beta chain features in type 1 diabetes listed by TCRdb under 2018. Context from the whole study: Patients and healthy donors did not differ in mean age, gender distribution, total cell number or subset yield. Across all samples, approximately 98,000,000 sorted cells were examined, and cell number per subset correlated strongly with RNA yield. The study compared the TCRB repertoires of sorted circulating CD4+ T cell subsets in recently diagnosed type 1 diabetes patients with those in matched healthy donors. Regulatory and stem cell-like memory subsets were isolated from only 8 patients and roughly 8 healthy donors, whereas naive and central memory subsets came from all 30 or so donors. Paper-wide results and their limitations: A moderate but significant shortening of TCRB CDR3 length was observed in type 1 diabetes patients in all four CD4+ subsets. PCR may preferentially amplify shorter templates, but because patient and control samples were amplified and corrected together, any resulting skew would affect both groups equally. Naive, central memory and regulatory TCRB repertoires appeared to be more alike among patients than among healthy donors. Because cDNA was sequenced instead of genomic DNA, activated cells with high expression could be over-represented, although the groups did not differ in activation or CD3 levels. Patients with type 1 diabetes made fewer insertions and deleted more nucleotides at VDJ recombination sites, implying thymic rearrangement abnormalities. Only small numbers of individuals were included in the HLA sub-analyses, which left unresolved whether HLA type had any influence on TCRB rearrangement.

Each donor gave one peripheral blood draw, averaging approximately 110 mL, which was collected into heparinised tubes. Using a panel that included CD45RO, CCR7, CD25, CD127, CD95 and CD27, naive, central memory, regulatory and stem cell-like memory CD4+ T cells were sorted on a BD FACSAria II. A purity above 98% was achieved for all sorted populations. PBMCs were isolated right away by Lymphoprep density gradient centrifugation and were stained directly, without culture. So that batch effects would be minimized, each experiment stained and sorted samples in pairs, pairing one healthy donor with one patient. The table lists this clone with a few counts. Its antigen has not been determined. No much larger clonotype is one base removed from it; base qualities were not supplied. At the junction V is shortened by 4 bases and J by 7 bases, with 14 bases in between. According to the germline V gene, CDR1 reads SNHLY and CDR2 reads FYNNEI. From its cysteine to its phenylalanine, the CDR3 spans 14 amino acids. Of the read, only the CDR3 DNA is kept; its 42 bases are in frame from base 1.

The entire isolated RNA was reverse transcribed using the High Capacity cDNA Reverse Transcription Kit, and thus expressed TCRB transcripts were sequenced. Deep immunoSEQ sequencing was performed on naive, central memory and regulatory T cell samples, with an average of roughly 4 million total reads per sample. Sorted cells were lysed in RLT buffer, and RNA was extracted using DNase-treated RNeasy Micro or Mini kits according to cell number. Each cell subset was processed on its own to prevent cross-contamination, while patient and healthy donor samples were processed together. The immunoSEQ multiplex PCR was used to amplify TCRB sequences from cDNA, generating 87-bp fragments that spanned the CDR3 region. Sequencing of the amplicons was performed on the Illumina HiSeq platform. The authors' analysis ran thus. Synthetic template baselines were used to correct PCR bias computationally, reads within Hamming distance 2 were collapsed together, and singletons that could not be merged were discarded. Reads were aligned against IMGT to assign V, D and J genes, CDR3 length and insertions or deletions at six rearrangement sites. Clonotype counts were normalized to sorted cell number within each subset before computing true diversity and Gini coefficients with the tcR R package. The overlap coefficient, calculated on TCRB nucleotide sequences, was used to quantify repertoire sharing. Out-of-frame TCRB sequences from naive cells were analyzed to stand in for the pre-selection repertoire. TCRdb re-hosts the immuneACCESS table, in-frame sequences only. Its copies lack some clones; in the studies checked, an unresolved V gene accounts for under half of them, and the cause for the rest is not known. From that table come the V and J calls and clone size; the DNA was used to work out D and trimming. For this sample the table gives some 660,000 clones, of which over 11% were detected only once. The ten largest clones take up just under 0.04% of the sample.

In this chain, TRBV2 is recombined with TRBJ1-5; the D gene cannot be named for sure. This TCR was recovered from a man aged 18 to 35 with type 1 diabetes. Sequenced input: naive CD4+ T cells from blood. What this sample's cell subset or site label stands for: true naive CD4+ T cells. The nucleotide sequence reads as follows: TGTGCCAGCAGTGCAGGAGGGCCGGAACAGCCCCAGCATTTT. It encodes CASSAGGPEQPQHF.